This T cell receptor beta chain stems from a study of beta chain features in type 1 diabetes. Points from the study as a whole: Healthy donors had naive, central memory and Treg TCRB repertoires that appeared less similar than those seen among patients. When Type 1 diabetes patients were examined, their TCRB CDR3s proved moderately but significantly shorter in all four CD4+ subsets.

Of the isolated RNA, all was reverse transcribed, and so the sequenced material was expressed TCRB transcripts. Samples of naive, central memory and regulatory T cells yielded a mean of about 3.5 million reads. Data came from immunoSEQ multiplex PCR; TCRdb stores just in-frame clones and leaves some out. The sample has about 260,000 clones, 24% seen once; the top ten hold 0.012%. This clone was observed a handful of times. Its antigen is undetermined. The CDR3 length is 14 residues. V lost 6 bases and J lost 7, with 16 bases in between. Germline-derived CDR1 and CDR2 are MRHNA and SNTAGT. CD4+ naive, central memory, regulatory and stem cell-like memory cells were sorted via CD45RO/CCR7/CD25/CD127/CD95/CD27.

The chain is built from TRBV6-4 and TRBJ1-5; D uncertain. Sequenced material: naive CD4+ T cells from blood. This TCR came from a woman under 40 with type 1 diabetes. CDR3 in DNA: TGTGCCAGCAGAAGACAAGGGAGGAGACAGCCCCAGCATTTT. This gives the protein CASRRQGRRQPQHF.